These 2 T cell receptor beta chains came from one sample sequenced in a study of early T cells in non-severe SARS-CoV-2 infection. A single record per CDR3 protein comes from TCRdb applying MiXCR to the 5' RACE reads. The table has just over 80,000 distinct CDR3 sequences, roughly 15% seen once. Sequenced sample: whole blood. Every receptor here comes from an adult who was a healthcare worker with PCR-confirmed SARS-CoV-2 infection or an uninfected control (not recorded which).

The rearrangement joins TRBV7-9 to TRBJ2-3, with 7 bases matching TRBD1. CDR1 and CDR2 (germline): SEHNR, FQNEAQ (reference sequence). The J segment lost 2 bases and the V segment lost 3 bases, leaving 2 bases of the junction unmatched. The CDR3 contains 14 residues. The CDR3 nucleotides are TGTGCCAGCAGCTTCACAGGGGTCACAGATACGCAGTATTTT. Protein sequence: CASSFTGVTDTQYF.

There are a few counts of this clonotype. The chain joins TRBV9 to TRBJ2-1, with 9 positions matching TRBD2. The germline gives CDR1 SGDLS, CDR2 YYNGEE. The junction had 6 bases not matched to a gene; V was cut back by 0 bases and J by 5 bases. This CDR3 is built from 16 residues. The CDR3 loop is CASSVGGQRGDNEQFF. The CDR3 region has the DNA TGTGCCAGCAGCGTAGGTGGCCAGCGGGGGGACAATGAGCAGTTCTTC.